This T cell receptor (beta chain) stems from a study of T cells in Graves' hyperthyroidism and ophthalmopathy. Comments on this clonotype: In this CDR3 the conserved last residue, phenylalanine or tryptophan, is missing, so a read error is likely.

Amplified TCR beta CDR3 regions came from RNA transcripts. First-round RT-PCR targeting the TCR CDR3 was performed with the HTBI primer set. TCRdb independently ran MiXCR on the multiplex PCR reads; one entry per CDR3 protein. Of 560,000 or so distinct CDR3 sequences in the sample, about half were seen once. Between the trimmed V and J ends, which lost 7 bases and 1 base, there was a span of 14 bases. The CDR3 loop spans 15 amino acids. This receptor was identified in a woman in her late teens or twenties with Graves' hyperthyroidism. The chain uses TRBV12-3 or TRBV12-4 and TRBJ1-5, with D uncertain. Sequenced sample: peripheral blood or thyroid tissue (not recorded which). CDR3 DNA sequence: TGTGCCAGCAAAGGTCAGCTGTTGAGCAATCAGCCCCAGCATTCT. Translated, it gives CASKGQLLSNQPQHS.